This T cell receptor (beta chain) was documented in a study of PD-1 blockade in classical Hodgkin lymphoma. Time point of the sample: cycle 4 day 1 (C4D1), after about 6 weeks of nivolumab. All patients experienced relapse after autologous stem cell transplantation, and brentuximab vedotin exposure was variable. TCRdb's table, derived via immunoSEQ multiplex PCR, lists solely in-frame clones and lacks some. The sample yields tens of thousands of clones, nearly 90% seen once. Germline loops: CDR1 KGHSH, CDR2 LQKENI. This CDR3 comprises 13 residues. V was clipped by 0 bases and J by 4 bases, with 6 bases between them.

The TCR comes from a human donor with classical Hodgkin lymphoma. Sequenced material: peripheral blood mononuclear cells (PBMCs), taken before the fourth cycle of nivolumab. V usage is TRBV18 and J usage is TRBJ2-5; no definite D call. The CDR3 DNA follows: TGTGCCAGCTCACCACCGGGGATAGAGACCCAGTACTTC. Translation gives CASSPPGIETQYF.